This T cell receptor (beta chain) was found in a study of cytomegalovirus exposure and HLA in healthy donors. Germline V lookup: CDR1 MDHEN, CDR2 SYDVKM. The CDR3 sequence is 14 residues long. The junction had 6 bases not matched to a gene; V was cut back by 5 bases and J by 5 bases. This PCR relied on a set of 60 Vbeta primers and 13 Jbeta primers. Profiled with immunoSEQ multiplex PCR; TCRdb holds only in-frame clones, not every one. The profile shows roughly 180,000 clones, roughly four fifths of them singletons. The receptor comes from a woman younger than 30 in good health and CMV-seropositive. The chain recombines TRBV28 with TRBJ2-1, with 7 bases matching TRBD2. Sequenced sample: PBMCs. The DNA of the CDR3 is TGTGCCAGCAGTCGAATTGCGGGGGACAATGAGCAGTTCTTC. It yields the protein CASSRIAGDNEQFF. Drawing the rest from reference TRBV28 and TRBJ2-1, the complete variable domain is DVKVTQSSRYLVKRTGEKVFLECVQDMDHENMFWYRQDPGLGLRLIYFSYDVKMKEKGDIPEGYSVSREKKERFSLILESASTNQTSMYLCASSRIAGDNEQFFGPGTRLTVL.